Listed here are 7 T cell receptor beta chains from one sample, sequenced in a study of T cell clones after liver transplantation. The data were produced by immunoSEQ multiplex PCR, yet TCRdb's version contains in-frame clones alone and is incomplete. The sample records tens of thousands of clones, about 70% being singletons. The starting material was CD4+ T cells from blood, obtained before liver transplant. The receptors originated from a human donor who received a liver transplant.

This clone was seen a single time. CDR3 nucleotides: TGCAGCGTAGGTCAGGCGTTTAACACTGAAGCTTTCTTT. This codes for CSVGQAFNTEAFF. This chain links TRBV29-1 with TRBJ1-1; D gene uncertain. Trimming removed 6 bases from V and 2 bases from J, with 13 bases in between. This CDR3 spans 13 amino acids. Per germline, CDR1 SQVTM and CDR2 ANQGSEA.

The chain combines TRBV5-4 with TRBJ1-2; D may be TRBD1 (6 bases). The V gene lost 4 bases and the J gene lost 2 bases, with 12 bases spanning the gap. CDR3 length: 14 amino acids. Looked up from germline, CDR1 is SGHNT and CDR2 is YYREEE (reference sequence). CDR3 in amino acids: CASSTQGTNYGYTF. The CDR3 DNA sequence: TGTGCCAGCAGCACGCAGGGGACAAACTATGGCTACACCTTC.

This clone has a count of ten or more. This chain uses TRBV18 with TRBJ2-3; D might be TRBD2 (5 bases). Trimming removed 8 bases at V and 5 bases at J, with 11 bases between. Germline CDR1 is KGHSH and CDR2 is LQKENI. CDR3 size: 12 residues. CDR3 DNA: TGTGCCAGCGCGGGCTCAGGAGATACGCAGTATTTT. It is translated as CASAGSGDTQYF.

The count of this clone is one. The J gene is TRBJ2-6, the V gene TRBV28; 7 bases are a match to TRBD1. The CDR3 consists of 18 residues. The ends lost 3 bases at V and 1 base at J; junction bases unmatched: 9. Per the germline V gene, CDR1 is MDHEN and CDR2 is SYDVKM. This chain's CDR3 is CASSFATGAGSGANVLTF. The CDR3 region has the DNA TGTGCCAGCAGTTTTGCCACAGGGGCAGGGTCTGGGGCCAACGTCCTGACTTTC.

This clone was recorded once. The rearrangement joins TRBV29-1 to TRBJ2-7, with TRBD1 as a possible D gene (5 bases). The CDR3 has 15 amino acids. Germline lookup yields CDR1 SQVTM and CDR2 ANQGSEA. V dropped 0 bases and J dropped 3 bases, with 15 bases sitting between them. DNA of the CDR3: TGCAGCGTTGAAGAGACAAAGGGGTTTGGCTACGAGCAGTACTTC. The encoded protein is CSVEETKGFGYEQYF.

This clone appeared a few times. The chain joins TRBV19 to TRBJ1-2; no clear D. CDR3 length: 15 residues. CDR1 is LNHDA and CDR2 is SQIVND in the germline V gene (reference sequence). The V end lost 3 bases, the J end lost 7 bases, and 18 bases lay between the germline ends. The CDR3 sequence is CASSMAKEANAGYTF. The CDR3 DNA reads as TGTGCCAGTAGTATGGCTAAAGAGGCTAACGCTGGCTACACCTTC.

This clone is labeled as large. This chain links TRBV5-1 with TRBJ2-2, with TRBD2 identical over 11 bases. With 4 bases clipped from V and 3 bases from J, the junction kept 5 bases outside the gene matches. The germline V gene encodes CDR1 SGHRS and CDR2 YFSETQ. This CDR3 spans 16 amino acids. The CDR3 DNA is TGCGCCAGCAGCCTGGGACTAGCGGAACACACCGGGGAGCTGTTTTTT. Protein: CASSLGLAEHTGELFF.